The rows below give T cell receptor beta chains drawn from one sample of a study of vaccination and CD4 T cells after COVID-19. TCRdb re-analysed the PCR reads in MiXCR, keeping a single row per CDR3 protein. The table records about 16,000 distinct CDR3 sequences, around 40% of them present only once. Antigen specificity for these receptors is unknown. The specimen comprised CD4+ T cells from blood, cultured in vitro, sampled about 7 months after SARS-CoV-2 vaccination. All receptors come from a human donor who had recovered from COVID-19. CDR3s include the opening cysteine and the closing phenylalanine or tryptophan. A D gene is named only where the DNA matches it firmly. Not all rows give a size; the values are once, few, many and, for expanded clones, a class.

v_gene	abundance	j_gene	d_gene	CDR3aa	CDR3nt
TRBV6-5	-	TRBJ2-7	-	CASRLLALSSYEQYF	TGTGCCAGCAGATTACTAGCCCTCAGCTCCTACGAGCAGTACTTC
TRBV20-1	few	TRBJ1-3	-	CSARNARSGNTTYF	TGCAGTGCTAGAAACGCTCGCTCTGGAAACACCACATATTTT
TRBV7-9	-	TRBJ1-2	TRBD1	CASTFADRAEGGYTF	TGTGCCAGCACCTTCGCAGACAGGGCGGAGGGTGGCTACACCTTC
TRBV28	-	TRBJ2-5	-	CASSLGTSAPTTQYF	TGTGCCAGCAGTTTGGGGACCTCAGCGCCTACGACCCAGTACTTC
TRBV7-3	-	TRBJ2-6	-	CASSYQGSGANVLTF	TGTGCCAGCAGCTACCAGGGGTCTGGGGCCAACGTCCTGACTTTC
TRBV19	few	TRBJ1-2	-	CASSIVADYGYTF	TGTGCCAGTAGTATAGTGGCAGACTATGGCTACACCTTC
TRBV6-1	few	TRBJ1-2	-	CASSEGTAVNYGYTF	TGTGCCAGCAGTGAAGGGACAGCCGTTAACTATGGCTACACCTTC
TRBV7-2	-	TRBJ2-2	-	CASSLGVTKNTGELFF	TGTGCCAGCAGCTTAGGTGTGACTAAGAACACCGGGGAGCTGTTTTTT
TRBV6-5	-	TRBJ1-5	-	CASSYAPGQGYNQPQHF	TGTGCCAGCAGTTACGCGCCGGGTCAGGGGTACAATCAGCCCCAGCATTTT
TRBV28	medium-sized	TRBJ2-2	TRBD1	CASSLNAGGGELFF	TGTGCCAGCAGTTTAAATGCAGGGGGCGGGGAGCTGTTTTTT
TRBV27	-	TRBJ2-3	TRBD2	CASSWGPRLAGGWSRFTDTQYF	TGTGCCAGCAGTTGGGGGCCCCGACTAGCGGGGGGATGGAGTAGGTTCACAGATACGCAGTATTTT
TRBV6-2/TRBV6-3	-	TRBJ1-2	TRBD1	CASSYFRTGYGYTF	TGTGCCAGCAGTTACTTCCGGACAGGCTATGGCTACACCTTC
TRBV15	-	TRBJ2-5	-	CATSAQGGQETQYF	TGTGCCACCAGCGCGCAAGGGGGTCAAGAGACCCAGTACTTC
TRBV18	few	TRBJ2-5	-	CASSPFSGGKETQYF	TGTGCCAGCTCACCATTCTCCGGCGGGAAAGAGACCCAGTACTTC
TRBV15	-	TRBJ1-4	TRBD1	CATSRRTGGNEKLFF	TGTGCCACCAGCAGACGGACAGGGGGCAATGAAAAACTGTTTTTT
TRBV20-1	-	TRBJ2-1	TRBD2	CSASGGLAGVYEQFF	TGCAGTGCTAGCGGGGGACTAGCGGGAGTCTATGAGCAGTTCTTC
TRBV7-9	-	TRBJ1-1	-	CASSFAGLKTEAFF	TGTGCCAGCAGCTTCGCAGGGTTAAAGACTGAAGCTTTCTTT
TRBV20-1	few	TRBJ2-5	TRBD2	CSARVGTSGSQETQYF	TGCAGTGCTAGAGTGGGGACTAGCGGCTCCCAAGAGACCCAGTACTTC
TRBV7-9	-	TRBJ2-7	TRBD1	CASSLAGQGSEQYF	TGTGCCAGCAGCTTAGCGGGACAGGGATCCGAGCAGTACTTC
TRBV29-1	-	TRBJ2-3	TRBD2	CSVTTSGGLSDTQYF	TGCAGCGTTACAACTAGCGGGGGTTTGTCAGATACGCAGTATTTT
TRBV7-8	few	TRBJ2-3	-	CASSLRYTSTDTQYF	TGTGCCAGCAGCTTAAGGTATACTAGCACAGATACGCAGTATTTT
TRBV20-1	few	TRBJ2-3	TRBD2	CSARALAGGPRGPDTQYF	TGCAGTGCTAGAGCGTTAGCGGGAGGGCCACGGGGACCAGATACGCAGTATTTT
TRBV28	-	TRBJ1-6	-	CASNGGSSYNSPLHF	TGTGCCAGCAACGGGGGGAGCTCCTATAATTCACCCCTCCACTTT
TRBV7-2	-	TRBJ1-3	-	CASSLVGGNSGNTIYF	TGTGCCAGCAGCTTAGTAGGGGGGAACTCTGGAAACACCATATATTTT
TRBV15	-	TRBJ2-7	-	CATSRGPGSSYEQYF	TGTGCCACCAGCAGAGGTCCGGGAAGCTCCTACGAGCAGTACTTC
TRBV6-2/TRBV6-3	-	TRBJ2-3	TRBD1	CASSSSLGQGRGGGDTQYF	TGTGCCAGCAGTTCCTCCCTTGGACAGGGCAGAGGAGGCGGCGATACGCAGTATTTT
TRBV7-3	-	TRBJ1-6	-	CASSLGGGNSPLHF	TGTGCCAGCAGCTTAGGGGGTGGTAATTCACCCCTCCACTTT
TRBV10-3	-	TRBJ1-6	-	CAISESFNGYNSPLHF	TGTGCCATCAGTGAGTCATTTAACGGATATAATTCACCCCTCCACTTT
TRBV20-1	-	TRBJ2-3	-	CSAWGARADTQYF	TGCAGTGCTTGGGGGGCGCGGGCAGATACGCAGTATTTT
TRBV20-1	few	TRBJ2-7	TRBD2	CSASIAGGPDEQYF	TGCAGTGCTAGTATAGCGGGAGGGCCCGACGAGCAGTACTTC
TRBV6-1	-	TRBJ2-1	TRBD2	CAIRPSGFGNEQFF	TGTGCCATCAGGCCTAGCGGTTTCGGGAATGAGCAGTTCTTC
TRBV6-2/TRBV6-3	-	TRBJ1-5	TRBD1	CASAGQLNSNQPQHF	TGTGCCAGCGCGGGACAGTTAAATAGCAATCAGCCCCAGCATTTT
TRBV28	few	TRBJ2-7	TRBD2	CASSFSFVAGNYEQYF	TGTGCCAGCAGTTTCTCCTTCGTAGCGGGGAACTACGAGCAGTACTTC
TRBV10-3	-	TRBJ2-2	TRBD2	CAISDRLAGGQSTGELFF	TGTGCCATCAGTGATCGGCTAGCGGGGGGGCAGAGCACCGGGGAGCTGTTTTTT
TRBV6-1	few	TRBJ2-1	TRBD2	CASILGGTSEKYNEQFF	TGTGCCAGCATCCTTGGCGGGACTAGCGAGAAATACAATGAGCAGTTCTTC
TRBV7-9	few	TRBJ2-5	-	CASSGIRTNSGTQYF	TGTGCCAGCAGCGGCATCAGGACGAACTCCGGGACCCAGTACTTC
TRBV12-3/TRBV12-4	-	TRBJ2-4	-	CASSLVENIQYF	TGTGCCAGCAGTTTGGTAGAGAACATTCAGTACTTC
TRBV6-1	-	TRBJ2-1	TRBD2	CASSPPGLAGFSEQFF	TGTGCCAGCAGCCCCCCGGGACTAGCGGGATTCAGTGAGCAGTTCTTC
TRBV15	few	TRBJ2-5	-	CATSWGIETQYF	TGTGCCACCAGCTGGGGTATTGAGACCCAGTACTTC
TRBV11-2	few	TRBJ1-6	-	CASSFGLGSPLHF	TGTGCCAGCAGCTTCGGACTAGGTTCACCCCTCCACTTT
TRBV20-1	-	TRBJ2-7	-	CSARVHRAYEQYF	TGCAGTGCTAGAGTACACAGGGCCTACGAGCAGTACTTC
TRBV20-1	once	TRBJ2-7	TRBD2	CSARDLGTSNEQYF	TGCAGTGCTAGAGATCTGGGGACTAGCAACGAGCAGTACTTC
TRBV23-1	-	TRBJ2-7	-	CASSPLSGEGYEQYF	TGCGCCAGCAGTCCCCTTTCAGGGGAAGGCTACGAGCAGTACTTC
TRBV5-1	-	TRBJ2-3	-	CASSLATGRPGADTQYF	TGCGCCAGCAGCTTGGCTACCGGACGGCCAGGGGCAGATACGCAGTATTTT
TRBV6-1	-	TRBJ2-2	-	CASSPDTSGELFF	TGTGCCAGCAGCCCCGACACCTCCGGGGAGCTGTTTTTT
TRBV27	-	TRBJ1-1	-	CASTPQNRVRDTEAFF	TGTGCCAGCACCCCGCAAAACAGGGTTAGGGACACTGAAGCTTTCTTT
TRBV28	few	TRBJ1-2	-	CASSLDSRNYAF	TGTGCCAGCAGTTTAGATTCCAGGAATTACGCCTTC
TRBV20-1	few	TRBJ2-2	TRBD1	CSAPGGANTGELFF	TGCAGTGCACCAGGGGGCGCGAACACCGGGGAGCTGTTTTTT
TRBV20-1	-	TRBJ2-7	-	CSAATGTTRDKQYF	TGCAGTGCTGCAACCGGGACAACTCGAGACAAGCAGTACTTC
TRBV10-2	-	TRBJ2-7	TRBD1	CASRTTGAPYEQYF	TGCGCCAGCAGAACAACAGGGGCTCCCTACGAGCAGTACTTC
TRBV6-1	-	TRBJ1-2	TRBD1	CASSDQGAWRGTFGYTF	TGTGCCAGCAGTGATCAGGGGGCCTGGAGAGGAACGTTCGGCTACACCTTC
TRBV2	-	TRBJ1-2	TRBD1	CASSRDRGQGYTF	TGTGCCAGCAGTCGGGACAGGGGGCAGGGCTACACCTTC
TRBV5-1	-	TRBJ2-3	-	CASSPEGEVATDTQYF	TGCGCCAGCAGCCCCGAGGGGGAGGTGGCCACAGATACGCAGTATTTT
TRBV7-2	few	TRBJ2-3	-	CASSPGLPDTQYF	TGTGCCAGCAGCCCCGGACTTCCAGATACGCAGTATTTT
TRBV6-5	medium-sized	TRBJ2-5	-	CASSYSTGNRETQYF	TGTGCCAGCAGTTACTCAACAGGGAACCGAGAGACCCAGTACTTC
TRBV6-1	-	TRBJ1-1	-	CASRRGGIYTEAFF	TGTGCCAGCAGGCGTGGTGGGATTTACACTGAAGCTTTCTTT
TRBV6-1	once	TRBJ1-5	-	CASSTHDSSSNQPQHF	TGTGCCAGCAGTACTCATGACAGTTCCAGCAATCAGCCCCAGCATTTT